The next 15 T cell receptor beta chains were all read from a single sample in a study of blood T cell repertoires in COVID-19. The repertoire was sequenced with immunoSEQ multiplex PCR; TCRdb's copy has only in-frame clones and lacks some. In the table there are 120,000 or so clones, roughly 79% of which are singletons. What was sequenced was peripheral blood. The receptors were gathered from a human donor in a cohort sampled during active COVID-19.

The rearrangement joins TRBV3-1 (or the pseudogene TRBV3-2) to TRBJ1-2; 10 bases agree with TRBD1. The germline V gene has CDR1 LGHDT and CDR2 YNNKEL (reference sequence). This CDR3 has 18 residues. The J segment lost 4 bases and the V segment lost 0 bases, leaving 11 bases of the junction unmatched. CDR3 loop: CASSQDFPRQGAGYGYTF. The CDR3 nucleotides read TGTGCCAGCAGCCAAGACTTCCCCCGACAGGGGGCGGGCTATGGCTACACCTTC.

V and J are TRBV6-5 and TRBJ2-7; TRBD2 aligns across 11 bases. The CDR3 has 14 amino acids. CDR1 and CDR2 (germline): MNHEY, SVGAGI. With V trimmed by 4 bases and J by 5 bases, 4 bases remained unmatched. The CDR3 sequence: CASSFSGRAHEQYF. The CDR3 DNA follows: TGTGCCAGCAGTTTTAGCGGGAGGGCCCACGAGCAGTACTTC.

The CDR3, as DNA: TGTGCCAGCAGCTTAATTCCCGGGCTAGCGGGGGCCGGGGAGACCCAGTACTTC. Amino acid sequence: CASSLIPGLAGAGETQYF. The chain joins TRBV7-3 to TRBJ2-5; TRBD2 agrees at 10 bases. The CDR3 covers 18 residues. Germline V gene sequence: CDR1 SGHTA, CDR2 FQGTGA. The junction had 13 bases not matched to a gene; V was cut back by 1 base and J by 5 bases.

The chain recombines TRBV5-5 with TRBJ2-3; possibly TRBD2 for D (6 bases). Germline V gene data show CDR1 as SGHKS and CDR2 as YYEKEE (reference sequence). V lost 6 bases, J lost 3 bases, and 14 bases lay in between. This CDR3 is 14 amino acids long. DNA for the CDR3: TGTGCCAGCAAAACGGGAGCTGGGACAGATACGCAGTATTTT. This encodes CASKTGAGTDTQYF.

CDR3: CATSDRMGTPNTGELFF. The CDR3 DNA sequence: TGTGCCACCAGTGATAGGATGGGGACACCGAACACCGGGGAGCTGTTTTTT. J is TRBJ2-2 and V is TRBV24-1; tentative D call: TRBD1 (6 bases). V gave up 3 bases and J gave up 0 bases, with 13 bases separating them. CDR1 and CDR2 (germline): KGHDR, SFDVKD. The length of the CDR3 is 17 residues.

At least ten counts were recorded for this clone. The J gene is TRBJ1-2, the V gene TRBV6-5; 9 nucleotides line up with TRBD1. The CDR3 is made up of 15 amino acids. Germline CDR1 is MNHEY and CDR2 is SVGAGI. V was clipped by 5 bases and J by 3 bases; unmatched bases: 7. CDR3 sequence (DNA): TGTGCCAGCAGTCTCGGGACAGGGTTCGACTATGGCTACACCTTC. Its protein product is CASSLGTGFDYGYTF.

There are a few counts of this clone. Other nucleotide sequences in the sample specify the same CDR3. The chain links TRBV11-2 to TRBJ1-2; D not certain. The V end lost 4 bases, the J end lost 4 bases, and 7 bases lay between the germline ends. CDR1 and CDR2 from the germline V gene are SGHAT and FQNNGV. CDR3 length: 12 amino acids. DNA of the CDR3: TGTGCCAGCAGCTCCAACATCTATGGCTACACCTTC. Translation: CASSSNIYGYTF.

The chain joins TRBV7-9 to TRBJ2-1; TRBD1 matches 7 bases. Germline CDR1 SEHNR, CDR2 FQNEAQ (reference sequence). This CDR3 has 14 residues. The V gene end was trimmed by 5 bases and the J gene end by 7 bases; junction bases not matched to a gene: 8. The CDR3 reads CASSPQTDRNEQFF. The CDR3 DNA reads TGTGCCAGCAGCCCCCAAACGGACAGGAATGAGCAGTTCTTC. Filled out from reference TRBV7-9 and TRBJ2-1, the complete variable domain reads DTGVSQNPRHKITKRGQNVTFRCDPISEHNRLYWYRQTLGQGPEFLTYFQNEAQLEKSRLLSDRFSAERPKGSFSTLEIQRTEQGDSAMYLCASSPQTDRNEQFFGPGTRLTVL.

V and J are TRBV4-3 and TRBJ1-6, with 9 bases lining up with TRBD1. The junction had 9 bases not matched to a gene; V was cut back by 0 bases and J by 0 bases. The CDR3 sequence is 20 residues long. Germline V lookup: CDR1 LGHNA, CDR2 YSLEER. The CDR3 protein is CASSQDSWTGASSYNSPLHF. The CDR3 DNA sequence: TGCGCCAGCAGCCAAGACTCCTGGACAGGGGCGAGCTCCTATAATTCACCCCTCCACTTT.

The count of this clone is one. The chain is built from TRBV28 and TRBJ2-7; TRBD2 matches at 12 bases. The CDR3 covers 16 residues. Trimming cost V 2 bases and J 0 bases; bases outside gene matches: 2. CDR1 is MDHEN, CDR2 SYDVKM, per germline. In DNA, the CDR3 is TGTGCCAGCAGTTTAGGACTAGCGGGGTTCTCCTACGAGCAGTACTTC. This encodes CASSLGLAGFSYEQYF.

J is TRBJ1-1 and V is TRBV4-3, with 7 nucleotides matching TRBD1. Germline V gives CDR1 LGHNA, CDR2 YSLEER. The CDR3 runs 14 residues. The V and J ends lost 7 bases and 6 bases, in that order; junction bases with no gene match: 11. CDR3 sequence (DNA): TGCGCCAGCAAGGGGGCAGCGAATTTGCCTGAAGCTTTCTTT. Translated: CASKGAANLPEAFF.

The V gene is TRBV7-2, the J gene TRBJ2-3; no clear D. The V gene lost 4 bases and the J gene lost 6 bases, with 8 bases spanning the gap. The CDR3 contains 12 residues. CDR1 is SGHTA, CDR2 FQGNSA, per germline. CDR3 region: CASSSPSDTQYF. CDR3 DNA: TGTGCCAGCAGCTCCCCCTCCGATACGCAGTATTTT.

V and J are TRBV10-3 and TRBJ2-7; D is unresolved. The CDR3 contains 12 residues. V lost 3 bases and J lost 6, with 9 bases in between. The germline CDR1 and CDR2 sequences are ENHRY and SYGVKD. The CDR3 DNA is TGTGCCATCAGTGACGGTCTAAGCGAGCAGTACTTC. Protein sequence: CAISDGLSEQYF.

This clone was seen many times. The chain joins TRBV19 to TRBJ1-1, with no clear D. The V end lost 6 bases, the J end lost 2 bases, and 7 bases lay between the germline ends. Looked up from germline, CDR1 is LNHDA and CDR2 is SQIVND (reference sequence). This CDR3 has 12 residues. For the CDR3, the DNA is TGTGCCAGTAGCCCTAAAAACACTGAAGCTTTCTTT. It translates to CASSPKNTEAFF. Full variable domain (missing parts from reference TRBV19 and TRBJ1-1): DGGITQSPKYLFRKEGQNVTLSCEQNLNHDAMYWYRQDPGQGLRLIYYSQIVNDFQKGDIAEGYSVSREKKESFPLTVTSAQKNPTAFYLCASSPKNTEAFFGQGTRLTVV.

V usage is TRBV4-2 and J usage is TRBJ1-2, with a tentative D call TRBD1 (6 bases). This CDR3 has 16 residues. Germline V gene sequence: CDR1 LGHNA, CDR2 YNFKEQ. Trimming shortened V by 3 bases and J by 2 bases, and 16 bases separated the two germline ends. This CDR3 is CASSQATGIANYGYTF. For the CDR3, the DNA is TGTGCCAGCAGCCAGGCAACAGGGATTGCGAACTATGGCTACACCTTC.